The clone carrying this T cell receptor (beta chain) was found many times. The sample comes from a study of prognosis after radiotherapy for stage I lung cancer. The authors amplified TCR beta CDR3 from genomic DNA using two-round multiplex PCR. The first round of PCR was done with primers that matched each TRBV and TRBJ gene. TCRdb reprocessed the multiplex PCR reads with MiXCR, giving one entry per CDR3 protein. The sample lists about 13,000 distinct CDR3 sequences; 43% were seen once. Unmatched junction bases numbered 10, after V lost 5 bases and J lost 0 bases. This CDR3 has 16 residues. Germline V gene lookup returns CDR1 DFQATT and CDR2 SNEGSKA (reference sequence).

This clonotype originated in a donor over 45 with non-small cell lung cancer. This rearrangement joins TRBV20-1 to TRBJ1-5; 7 bases align to TRBD1. The material sequenced was PBMCs, taken before or after stereotactic body radiation therapy (not recorded which). The chain's CDR3 is CSASKTQGDSNQPQHF. CDR3 bases: TGCAGTGCTTCCAAGACGCAGGGGGATAGCAATCAGCCCCAGCATTTT.